This TCR beta chain came from a study of vaccination and CD4 T cells after COVID-19. A note on this clonotype: Antigen: not known.

Documented treatment: roughly 10-day PBMC culture with coronavirus spike peptide pools or control peptides (ViraFEST assay). Cultured CD4+ T cell DNA underwent sequencing with the Oncomine TCR Beta short-read assay. TCRdb analysed the PCR reads with MiXCR anew, one entry per CDR3 protein. The table includes about 20,000 distinct CDR3 sequences, roughly 56% detected once. Germline V gives CDR1 SQVTM, CDR2 ANQGSEA. CDR3 size: 13 residues. V lost 4 bases to trimming and J lost 10 bases, with 14 bases between them. The origin of this receptor is a human donor who had recovered from COVID-19. V gene TRBV29-1 combines with J gene TRBJ1-6; perhaps TRBD1 as D (5 bases). The sequenced sample consisted of CD4+ T cells from blood, cultured in vitro. The CDR3 sequence: CSVAEQESSPLHF. The CDR3 nucleotides read TGCAGCGTTGCCGAACAGGAGAGCTCACCCCTCCACTTT.